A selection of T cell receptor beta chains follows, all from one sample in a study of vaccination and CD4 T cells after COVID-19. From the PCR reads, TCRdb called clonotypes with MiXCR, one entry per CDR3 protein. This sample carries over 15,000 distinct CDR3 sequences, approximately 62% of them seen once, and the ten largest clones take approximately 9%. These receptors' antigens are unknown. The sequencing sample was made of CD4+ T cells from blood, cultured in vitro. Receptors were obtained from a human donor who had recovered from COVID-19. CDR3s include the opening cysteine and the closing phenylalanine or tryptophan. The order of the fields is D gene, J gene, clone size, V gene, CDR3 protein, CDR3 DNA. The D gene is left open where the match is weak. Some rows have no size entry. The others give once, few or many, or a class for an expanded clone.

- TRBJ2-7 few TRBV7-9 CASSFTGTYEQYF TGTGCCAGCAGCTTCACAGGGACCTACGAGCAGTACTTC
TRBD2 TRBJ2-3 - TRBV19 CASARGGLAPSTDTQYF TGTGCCAGCGCTAGAGGGGGACTAGCGCCTAGCACAGATACGCAGTATTTT
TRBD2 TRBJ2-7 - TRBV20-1 CSATRTSGKYEQYF TGCAGTGCTACGAGGACTAGCGGGAAATACGAGCAGTACTTC
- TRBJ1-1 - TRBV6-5 CASRYSLNTEAFF TGTGCCAGCAGATACAGTTTGAACACTGAAGCTTTCTTT
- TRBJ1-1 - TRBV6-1 CASSASTVYTEAFF TGTGCCAGCAGTGCCTCGACAGTCTACACTGAAGCTTTCTTT
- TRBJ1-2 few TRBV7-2 CASRTGEYGYTF TGTGCCAGCCGAACGGGGGAATATGGCTACACCTTC
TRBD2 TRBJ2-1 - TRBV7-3 CASSLRTSGQNEQFF TGTGCCAGCAGCTTAAGGACTAGCGGGCAAAATGAGCAGTTCTTC
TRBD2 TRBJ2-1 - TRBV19 CASSIGLAGGGEQFF TGTGCCAGTAGTATAGGACTAGCGGGAGGAGGCGAGCAGTTCTTC
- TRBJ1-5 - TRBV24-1 CATSAGRRSNQPQHF TGTGCCACCAGTGCAGGTAGGAGGAGCAATCAGCCCCAGCATTTT
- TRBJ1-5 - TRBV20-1 CSARDPRQDSNQPQHF TGCAGTGCTAGAGATCCCCGCCAAGATAGCAATCAGCCCCAGCATTTT
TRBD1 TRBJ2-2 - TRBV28 CASRGQTDGELFF TGTGCCAGCAGGGGACAGACCGACGGGGAGCTGTTTTTT
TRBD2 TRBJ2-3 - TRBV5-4 CASSPSGRTDTQYF TGTGCCAGCAGCCCTAGCGGGCGCACAGATACGCAGTATTTT
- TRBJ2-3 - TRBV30 CAWSVASDVTDTQYF TGTGCCTGGAGTGTCGCATCGGACGTCACAGATACGCAGTATTTT
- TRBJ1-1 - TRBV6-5 CASRYRFMNTEAFF TGTGCCAGCAGATACAGGTTTATGAACACTGAAGCTTTCTTT
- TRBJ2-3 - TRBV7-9 CASNSPGDTDTQYF TGTGCCAGCAATAGTCCAGGGGACACAGATACGCAGTATTTT
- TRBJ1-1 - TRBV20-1 CSAFKGGDTEAFF TGCAGTGCTTTTAAGGGGGGAGACACTGAAGCTTTCTTT
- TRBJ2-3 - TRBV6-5 CASSYQVAGSTDTQYF TGTGCCAGCAGTTACCAGGTAGCCGGTAGCACAGATACGCAGTATTTT
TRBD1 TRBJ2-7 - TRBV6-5 CASSYSGTGVEQYF TGTGCCAGCAGTTACAGTGGGACAGGGGTCGAGCAGTACTTC
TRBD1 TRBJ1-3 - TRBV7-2 CASSLAGGENTIYF TGTGCCAGCAGCTTAGCAGGGGGCGAAAACACCATATATTTT
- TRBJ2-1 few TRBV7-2 CASSRLAVSSYNEQFF TGTGCCAGCAGCCGCTTAGCGGTAAGCTCCTACAATGAGCAGTTCTTC
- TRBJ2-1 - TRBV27 CASSPIADFYSSYNEQFF TGTGCCAGCAGTCCCATAGCGGACTTCTACAGCTCCTACAATGAGCAGTTCTTC
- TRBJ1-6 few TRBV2 CASSEIQRRLGAGASPLHF TGTGCCAGCAGTGAAATCCAGCGCAGGCTCGGGGCGGGAGCTTCACCCCTCCACTTT
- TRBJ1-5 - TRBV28 CASSLLPAGDGNQPQHF TGTGCCAGCAGCCTACTCCCGGCAGGGGACGGCAATCAGCCCCAGCATTTT
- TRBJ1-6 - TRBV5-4 CASSQTSGTEHSPLHF TGTGCCAGCAGCCAAACATCCGGGACGGAACATTCACCCCTCCACTTT
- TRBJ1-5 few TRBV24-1 CATRASSNQPQHF TGTGCCACCAGGGCCTCTTCTAATCAGCCCCAGCATTTT
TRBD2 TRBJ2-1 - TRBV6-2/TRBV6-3 CASSQLAMNEQFF TGTGCCAGCAGCCAACTAGCGATGAATGAGCAGTTCTTC
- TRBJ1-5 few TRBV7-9 CASSSQATNQPQHF TGTGCCAGCAGCTCTCAGGCAACCAATCAGCCCCAGCATTTT
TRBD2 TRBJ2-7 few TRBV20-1 CSAAPLTSGSSYEQYF TGCAGTGCTGCGCCCTTAACTAGCGGGAGCTCCTACGAGCAGTACTTC
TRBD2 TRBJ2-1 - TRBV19 CASSIGGRAPYNEQFF TGTGCCAGTAGTATCGGCGGGAGGGCCCCCTACAATGAGCAGTTCTTC
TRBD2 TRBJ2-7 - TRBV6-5 CASSYSRTSGSSYEQYF TGTGCCAGCAGTTACTCCCGGACTAGCGGGTCCTCCTACGAGCAGTACTTC
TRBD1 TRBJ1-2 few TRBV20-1 CSARWPTGEGYTF TGCAGTGCTAGATGGCCGACAGGGGAAGGCTACACCTTC
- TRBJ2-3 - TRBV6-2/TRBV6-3 CASSLPNLSTDTQYF TGTGCCAGCAGTTTACCAAACCTAAGCACAGATACGCAGTATTTT
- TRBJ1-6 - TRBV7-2 CASSLGAAMGSPLHF TGTGCCAGCAGCTTAGGCGCCGCCATGGGGTCACCCCTCCACTTT
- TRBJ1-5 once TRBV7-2 CASSLGGSGSNQPQHF TGTGCCAGCAGCTTAGGGGGTAGCGGTAGCAATCAGCCCCAGCATTTT
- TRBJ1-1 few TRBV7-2 CASSLARGAFF TGTGCCAGCAGCTTAGCACGGGGAGCTTTCTTT
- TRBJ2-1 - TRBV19 CASSITNEQFF TGTGCCAGTAGTATTACCAATGAGCAGTTCTTC
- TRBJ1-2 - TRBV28 CASSSTDSYGYTF TGTGCCAGCAGTTCTACGGATTCATATGGCTACACCTTC
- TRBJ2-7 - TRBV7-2 CASSSPYRTDSYEQYF TGTGCCAGCAGCTCCCCATATAGGACAGATTCCTACGAGCAGTACTTC
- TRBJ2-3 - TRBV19 CASSIAAVTDTQYF TGTGCCAGTAGTATAGCCGCGGTCACAGATACGCAGTATTTT
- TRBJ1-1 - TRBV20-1 CSALGSGEEAFF TGCAGTGCCCTCGGTTCCGGAGAGGAAGCTTTCTTT
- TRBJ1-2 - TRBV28 CASSPHGPSGGYTF TGTGCCAGCAGTCCACACGGCCCCTCAGGGGGCTACACCTTC
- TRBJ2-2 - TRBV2 CASRVDSTGELFF TGTGCCAGCAGGGTAGACAGCACCGGGGAGCTGTTTTTT
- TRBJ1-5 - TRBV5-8 CVSSLFVGPQHF TGTGTCAGCAGCTTGTTTGTTGGGCCCCAGCATTTT
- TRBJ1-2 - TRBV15 CATSREGFSYGYTF TGTGCCACCAGCAGAGAGGGCTTTTCCTATGGCTACACCTTC
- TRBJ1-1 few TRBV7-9 CASSFTVAEAFF TGTGCCAGCAGCTTCACAGTAGCCGAAGCTTTCTTT
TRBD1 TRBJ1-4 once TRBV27 CASSYSGTGLEKLFF TGTGCCAGCAGTTACTCCGGGACAGGGTTAGAAAAACTGTTTTTT
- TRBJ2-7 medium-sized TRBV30 CAWSPPPRLSQTYEQYF TGTGCCTGGAGTCCCCCTCCCCGTCTATCCCAAACCTACGAGCAGTACTTC
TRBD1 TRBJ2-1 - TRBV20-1 CSADRGGNEQFF TGCAGTGCTGACAGGGGTGGGAATGAGCAGTTCTTC
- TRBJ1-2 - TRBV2 CASRSWGREYGYTF TGTGCCAGCAGATCCTGGGGGCGCGAGTATGGCTACACCTTC